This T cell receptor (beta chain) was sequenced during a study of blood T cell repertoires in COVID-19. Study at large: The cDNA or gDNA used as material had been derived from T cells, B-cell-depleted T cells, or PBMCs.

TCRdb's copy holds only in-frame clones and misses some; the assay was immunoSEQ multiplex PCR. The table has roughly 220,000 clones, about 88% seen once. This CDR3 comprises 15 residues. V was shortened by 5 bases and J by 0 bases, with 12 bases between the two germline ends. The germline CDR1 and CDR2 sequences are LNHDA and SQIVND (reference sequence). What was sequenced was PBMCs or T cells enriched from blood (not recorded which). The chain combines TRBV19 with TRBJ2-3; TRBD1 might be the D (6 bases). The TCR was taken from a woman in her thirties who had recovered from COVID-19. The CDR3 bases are TGTGCCAGTAGTCGAAGGACAGATAGCACAGATACGCAGTATTTT. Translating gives CASSRRTDSTDTQYF.